Here is one T cell receptor (beta chain) with its context. Its antigen is unknown. The data were taken from a study of breast tumors, draining lymph nodes, adjacent tissues. Overall study results and limits: Luminal-like breast cancer showed significantly higher tumor–nontumor repertoire similarity than basal-like.

TCRdb reanalysed the multiplex PCR reads using MiXCR and keeps one entry per CDR3 protein. The sample contains about 53,000 distinct CDR3 sequences, around 40% of which appear only once. Germline CDR1 reads SGHTA; CDR2 reads FQGTGA. Trimming left V 5 bases short and J 2 bases short, with 17 bases between. CDR3 length equals 16 residues. Sequenced input: breast tumor tissue. This TCR was recovered from a female donor with breast cancer. Some clones in this sample may be carry-over from other donors' samples. The chain has TRBV7-3 and TRBJ2-3, with a weak D call TRBD2 (5 bases). Here the CDR3 DNA reads TGTGCCAGCAGCAGCGTAGATAGCGAGCACACAGATACGCAGTATTTT. The encoded protein is CASSSVDSEHTDTQYF.